What follows is one T cell receptor beta chain and its context. The antigen it recognizes is unknown. The record has no base qualities; no much larger clone is one base away. Cells that were CD4+CD25+CD127-/low were the ones isolated as Tregs. Tregs, naive and memory CD4+ T cells from tumor, blood and ipsilateral draining lymph nodes of five or six breast cancer patients underwent full-length TCR alpha and beta sequencing. Tumor tissue, along with lymph nodes from ipsilateral axillary dissection, was perfused with PBS, minced, and then digested using collagenase I and hyaluronidase. Sorted cell populations were confirmed by FACS to exceed 90% purity. Trimming removed 5 bases from V and 0 bases from J, leaving 11 bases between the germline ends. The CDR3 numbers 15 residues from cysteine through phenylalanine. Only CDR3 DNA remains: 45 bases, in frame from the first base. Based on the germline V gene, the CDR1 and CDR2 sequences are WSHSY and SAAADI.

Full-length TCR variable regions were amplified by 5' RACE PCR with constant-region reverse primers, and semi-nested PCR with Nested Universal Primer A was subsequently performed. Using the ReliaPrep RNA Cell Miniprep System, total RNA was extracted, and the SMARTer RACE 5'/3' Kit was then used to reverse transcribe the RNA into 5'RACE-ready cDNA. An Illumina MiSeq was used to sequence the full-length TCR alpha and beta libraries, which had been barcoded with multiplex adaptors. Concerning the study's data processing: For each of nine subset-tissue groups, sequencing data from the five patients were pooled, and the groups were compared by unsupervised clustering of TCR gene usage. The Morisita-Horn index was used to calculate repertoire similarity, with shared sequences weighted according to their contribution to each repertoire. TCRdb passed the public sequencing reads through fastp at Q25 and MiXCR, retaining productive beta sequences. All rows with the same CDR3 protein become a single entry with the most common DNA and genes. The V and J calls shown here were made by TCRdb, not taken from the authors' results. This sample has approximately 50,000 distinct CDR3 sequences in its table, and around 21% of those were observed once. The ten largest clones add up to 3.2% of the sample.

This specimen comes from a study (dated by TCRdb to the mid-2010s). Turning to the overall study: The study examined whether tumor-infiltrating Tregs in breast cancer are drawn from blood Tregs or arise in situ by conversion from other CD4+ T cell subsets. Broader findings and caveats from the paper: The TCR gene usage of tumor memory CD4+ T cells clustered together with blood and lymph node memory CD4+ cells and with lymph node naive CD4+ cells. Tumor-infiltrating Treg TCR alpha and beta sequences overlapped most with tumor naive CD4+ T cells, then with blood naive CD4+ T cells. Rather than covering whole repertoires, validation in the larger cohort was restricted to a single TCR beta V-J rearrangement.

Recombination connected TRBV10-2 to TRBJ2-1; no confident D gene assignment can be made. The sample was tumor-infiltrating Tregs sorted from the breast tumor. This TCR derives from a female donor with breast cancer. Here is the DNA: TGCGCCAGCAGTCCGGGCCCGAGCTCCTACAATGAGCAGTTCTTC. Its protein is CASSPGPSSYNEQFF.